These T cell receptor beta chains were read from a single sample in a study of vaccination effects on CD4 cells after COVID-19. The table came from immunoSEQ multiplex PCR; TCRdb's copy has only in-frame clones and leaves some out. The profile shows 17,000 or so clones, about 76% of them singletons. Their specific antigens are unknown. The sequencing here drew on CD4+ T cells from PBMCs cultured with SARS-CoV-2 spike peptides, taken after COVID-19 vaccination. The receptor set was obtained from a human donor who had a prior SARS-CoV-2 infection. The CDR3 runs from the conserved cysteine through the conserved F or W. Some rows mark clone size as missing; the rest say once, few, many or name a class of expanded clone.

J | size | V | CDR3
TRBJ2-2 | . | TRBV24-1 | CATSAPPGLGRNTGELFF
TRBJ1-2 | few | TRBV5-1 | CASSLDASGYTF
TRBJ2-3 | . | TRBV5-6 | CASSFWGVGSSTDTQYF
TRBJ2-7 | few | TRBV10-3 | CAISGQGAHEQYF
TRBJ2-1 | . | TRBV9 | CASSVGSYNEQFF
TRBJ1-1 | . | TRBV2 | CASSDRRQGVSEAFF
TRBJ2-1 | few | TRBV24-1 | CATSDSGTGAYNEQFF
TRBJ2-7 | . | TRBV11-1 | CASSAGNEQYF
TRBJ1-4 | . | TRBV28 | CASSPRTEKLFF
TRBJ2-3 | . | TRBV11-3 | CASSFVRTDTQYF
TRBJ2-7 | . | TRBV18 | CASSPGLAGGISYEQYF
TRBJ1-1 | . | TRBV7-3 | CASSPLTVVGTEAFF
TRBJ2-3 | . | TRBV6-5 | CASTRTLLADTQYF
TRBJ2-7 | . | TRBV28 | CASSFPFNYEQYF
TRBJ2-1 | . | TRBV4-3 | CASSQTAGPIYRKEQFF
TRBJ2-7 | few | TRBV25-1 | CATSHARGGERYEQYF
TRBJ2-7 | . | TRBV6-5 | CASSYGGGSYEQYF
TRBJ2-7 | . | TRBV5-1 | CASSLVVQGGKDEQYF